This section outlines one T cell receptor (beta chain) sequence together with its context. The data originate from a study of blood T cell repertoires in COVID-19. At the level of the study: Collection of acute and convalescent COVID-19 samples took place in the United States, Italy and Spain.

Germline CDR1 and CDR2: LNHDA and SQIVND (reference sequence). The CDR3 is 16 amino acids. V was clipped by 6 bases and J by 2 bases; unmatched bases: 6. In the original processing: Amplification of reference gene primers was used by the study to estimate nucleated cell counts. Method: immunoSEQ multiplex PCR; TCRdb's copy keeps in-frame clones and lacks some. That table is the source of V, J and clone size, and D and trimming were worked out from the DNA. This sample carries approximately 89,000 clones, nearly 90% of them seen once, and the ten largest clones take roughly 4.3%. The chain joins TRBV19 to TRBJ2-1; 11 bases line up with TRBD2. Sequences were obtained from peripheral blood. The TCR was taken from a man aged 70-80 years with acute or convalescent COVID-19. The CDR3 reads CASSPTSGATYNEQFF. In DNA form, the CDR3 reads TGTGCCAGTAGCCCGACTAGCGGGGCGACCTACAATGAGCAGTTCTTC.